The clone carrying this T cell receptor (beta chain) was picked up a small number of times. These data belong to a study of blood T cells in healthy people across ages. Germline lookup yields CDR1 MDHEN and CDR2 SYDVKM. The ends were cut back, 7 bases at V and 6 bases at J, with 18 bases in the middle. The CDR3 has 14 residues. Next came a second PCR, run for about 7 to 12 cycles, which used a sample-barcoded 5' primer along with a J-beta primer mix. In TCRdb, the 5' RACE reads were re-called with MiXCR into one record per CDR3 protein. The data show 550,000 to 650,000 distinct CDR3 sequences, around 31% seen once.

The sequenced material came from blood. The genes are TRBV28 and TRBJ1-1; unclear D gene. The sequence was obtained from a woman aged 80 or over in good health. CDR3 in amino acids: CASMSPGETAEAFF. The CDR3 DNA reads TGTGCCAGCATGTCTCCTGGAGAGACGGCTGAAGCTTTCTTT. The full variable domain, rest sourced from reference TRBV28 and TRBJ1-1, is DVKVTQSSRYLVKRTGEKVFLECVQDMDHENMFWYRQDPGLGLRLIYFSYDVKMKEKGDIPEGYSVSREKKERFSLILESASTNQTSMYLCASMSPGETAEAFFGQGTRLTVV.